Listed below are T cell receptor beta chains from one sample, sequenced in a study of cytomegalovirus exposure and HLA in healthy donors. Profiling relied on immunoSEQ multiplex PCR, and the TCRdb table lists in-frame clones only, not all of them. Of under 250,000 clones detected, about nine tenths appear once; the ten largest clones hold roughly 2%. The sequenced material came from PBMCs. These receptors were collected from a young woman in good health and CMV-seropositive. Both conserved end residues are part of each CDR3. D genes are given only for firm matches. Part of the rows lack a size; the others show once, few, many or a class for expanded clones.

- | TRBJ2-7 | TRBV7-9 | - | TGTGCCAGCAGCTTAGCGCCGCTCATCGGGGACGAGCAGTACTTC | CASSLAPLIGDEQYF
- | TRBJ1-4 | TRBV14 | - | TGTGCCAGCAGCCGCCTTGCTGGAGGGGCCGGTGAAAAACTGTTTTTT | CASSRLAGGAGEKLFF
- | TRBJ2-1 | TRBV6-1 | TRBD2 | TGTGCCAGCAGCGCCGGGACTACCTACAATGAGCAGTTCTTC | CASSAGTTYNEQFF
- | TRBJ2-3 | TRBV25-1 | - | TGTGCCAGCAGTGAAGCCCAGTTAGCTAGCACAGATACGCAGTATTTT | CASSEAQLASTDTQYF
- | TRBJ1-5 | TRBV27 | - | TGTGCCAGCAGTCCTCCGGGACTCAGCAATCAGCCCCAGCATTTT | CASSPPGLSNQPQHF
- | TRBJ2-7 | TRBV6-6 | - | TGTGCCAGCAGTTTGGGGGACTTTGTGGAGCAGTACTTC | CASSLGDFVEQYF
- | TRBJ2-7 | TRBV9 | TRBD1 | TGTGCCAGCAGCGTTCAGGGACAGGGGGCCTACGAGCAGTACTTC | CASSVQGQGAYEQYF
- | TRBJ2-7 | TRBV9 | TRBD1 | TGTGCCAGCAGCGTAGCTGGACAGGGCTACGAGCAGTACTTC | CASSVAGQGYEQYF
- | TRBJ1-1 | TRBV19 | - | TGTGCCAGTATCCCCTCGCTGGGGAGGGGCACTGAAGCTTTCTTT | CASIPSLGRGTEAFF
- | TRBJ1-1 | TRBV11-2 | TRBD1 | TGTGCCAGCAGTCGAGGGACAGGGGGGAACACTGAAGCTTTCTTT | CASSRGTGGNTEAFF
few | TRBJ2-5 | TRBV7-8 | - | TGTGCCAGCAGCTCCCCCCCGGGGACACATACGAAAGAGACCCAGTACTTC | CASSSPPGTHTKETQYF
- | TRBJ1-1 | TRBV7-9 | TRBD1 | TGTGCCAGCAGCTCGCGACAGGGGCCTAACACTGAAGCTTTCTTT | CASSSRQGPNTEAFF
- | TRBJ2-1 | TRBV28 | - | TGTGCCAGCAGGACCGATAGCGGATTATTCAATGAGCAGTTCTTC | CASRTDSGLFNEQFF
- | TRBJ1-2 | TRBV5-1 | TRBD1 | TGCGCCAGCAGCTTGGACGGACAGGGGTTCTATGGCTACACCTTC | CASSLDGQGFYGYTF
- | TRBJ1-5 | TRBV6-5 | - | TGTGCCAGCAGTTACTCGAAACACTATAATCAGCCCCAGCATTTT | CASSYSKHYNQPQHF
- | TRBJ2-3 | TRBV7-9 | - | TGTGCCAGCAGCCCCAGGACTCCCAGTGAGACAGATACGCAGTATTTT | CASSPRTPSETDTQYF
- | TRBJ2-7 | TRBV6-1 | - | TGTGCCAGCAGTGAAGGCGGGATAAGCTCCTACGAGCAGTACTTC | CASSEGGISSYEQYF
- | TRBJ1-2 | TRBV20-1 | TRBD1 | TGCAGTGGACAGGGGGCTTATGGCTACACCTTC | CSGQGAYGYTF
once | TRBJ2-2 | TRBV29-1 | TRBD2 | TGCAGCGTTGAGCGTTTGGGAGGGAGAGCGCGGGAGCTGTTTTTT | CSVERLGGRARELFF
once | TRBJ1-1 | TRBV27 | - | TGTGCCAGCAGTTTATCGGGGGCAGGACTCACTGAAGCTTTCTTT | CASSLSGAGLTEAFF
- | TRBJ2-1 | TRBV4-1 | TRBD2 | TGCGCCAGCAGCCATCGGCGGGAGGGCCTGAATGAGCAGTTCTTC | CASSHRREGLNEQFF
- | TRBJ2-3 | TRBV27 | - | TGTGCCACCAGAGGACACAACACAGATACGCAGTATTTT | CATRGHNTDTQYF
- | TRBJ2-7 | TRBV11-2 | TRBD1 | TGTGCCAGCAGCTTCGACAGGGGTGACGAGCAGTACTTC | CASSFDRGDEQYF
- | TRBJ2-7 | TRBV5-5 | - | TGTGCCAGCAGCTTGGTGTTTGGGCCTGCCTACGAGCAGTACTTC | CASSLVFGPAYEQYF
once | TRBJ2-7 | TRBV27 | TRBD1 | TGTGCCAGCAGTGTCGACAGGGGCTACGAGCAGTACTTC | CASSVDRGYEQYF
- | TRBJ2-1 | TRBV7-8 | - | TGTGCCAGCAGCCCGAGGGACTGGGCAAACAATGAGCAGTTCTTC | CASSPRDWANNEQFF
- | TRBJ1-2 | TRBV30 | - | TGTGCCTGGAGTGCTGCTCCCGGGGGCTACACCTTC | CAWSAAPGGYTF
- | TRBJ2-7 | TRBV11-2 | - | TGTGCCAGCAGCTTATGGCAAGGGGGGGCGTACGAGCAGTACTTC | CASSLWQGGAYEQYF
- | TRBJ2-7 | TRBV28 | TRBD1 | TGTGCCAGCCTGACAGGGACCACGGGGGAGCAGTACTTC | CASLTGTTGEQYF
few | TRBJ2-5 | TRBV28 | TRBD1 | TGTGCCATCATGGACAGGGACCAAGAGACCCAGTACTTC | CAIMDRDQETQYF
- | TRBJ1-2 | TRBV27 | TRBD1 | TGTGCCAGCTCCCTCCGGGGACAGACCGGCTACACCTTC | CASSLRGQTGYTF
- | TRBJ2-2 | TRBV27 | TRBD1 | TGTGCCAGCAGCGGCAGGGGGCAAACCGGGGAGCTGTTTTTT | CASSGRGQTGELFF
- | TRBJ1-2 | TRBV5-6 | - | TGTGCCAGCAGCTTGGGCGCAGGGCACGGCTACACCTTC | CASSLGAGHGYTF
- | TRBJ1-5 | TRBV5-6 | TRBD1 | TGTGCCAGCAGCTTAGGACAGGGGGCTCAGCCCCAGCATTTT | CASSLGQGAQPQHF
- | TRBJ2-1 | TRBV5-1 | TRBD2 | TGCGCCAGCAGGGGTACTAGCGGGAGTAGGGACAATGAGCAGTTCTTC | CASRGTSGSRDNEQFF
few | TRBJ1-5 | TRBV11-2 | - | TGTGCCAGCAGCCTCGATGGGAGTCAGCCCCAGCATTTT | CASSLDGSQPQHF
- | TRBJ2-5 | TRBV5-4 | - | TGTGCCAGCAGCCGGGGGATGGAGACCCAGTACTTC | CASSRGMETQYF
- | TRBJ2-2 | TRBV2 | TRBD2 | TGTGCCAGCAGGGCCGGGACTACCTACACCGGGGAGCTGTTTTTT | CASRAGTTYTGELFF
- | TRBJ2-1 | TRBV25-1 | TRBD1 | TGTGCCAGCAGTCAGACCGGGACAGGGGGCGAGGGTCGGCTCTTC | CASSQTGTGGEGRLF
- | TRBJ1-2 | TRBV28 | TRBD1 | TGTGCCAGCAGTTCCTCCCCAGGGGGCCACCTTCCATATGGCTACACCTTC | CASSSSPGGHLPYGYTF
- | TRBJ2-2 | TRBV9 | TRBD2 | TGTGCCAGCAGCCCAAGACTAGCGGGAGGAGGTGGGGAGCTGTTTTTT | CASSPRLAGGGGELFF
- | TRBJ2-7 | TRBV30 | - | TGTGCCTGGAGTGTAAGCCCTAGGAATGGGCAGTACTTC | CAWSVSPRNGQYF
- | TRBJ2-7 | TRBV12-5 | TRBD2 | TGTGCTAGTGGTTTGTCCCTAAGCGGGAGGGCGCCCGAGCAGTACTTC | CASGLSLSGRAPEQYF
- | TRBJ1-2 | TRBV6-6 | - | TGTGCCAGCAGTGAGAATACAGGGTTCGGCTATGGCTACACCTTC | CASSENTGFGYGYTF
- | TRBJ1-1 | TRBV28 | - | TGTGCCAGCAGTTTAGAGGCGTGGAACACTGAAGCTTTCTTT | CASSLEAWNTEAFF
- | TRBJ2-1 | TRBV5-4 | TRBD1 | TGTGCCAGCAGCTTGACAGGGGACCGCAATGAGCAGTTCTTC | CASSLTGDRNEQFF
- | TRBJ1-1 | TRBV29-1 | - | TGCAGCGGGGGGGGACAAAACACTGAAGCTTTCTTT | CSGGGQNTEAFF
- | TRBJ2-7 | TRBV5-6 | - | TGTGCCAGCAGCTTGGCCGGGAGCTACGAGCAGTACTTC | CASSLAGSYEQYF
many | TRBJ1-2 | TRBV2 | TRBD1 | TGTGCCAGCAACCTACAGGGGTCCAACTATGGCTACACCTTC | CASNLQGSNYGYTF
- | TRBJ2-7 | TRBV6-5 | TRBD1 | TGTGCCAGCAGTTACGGACAGGGCCGCCACGAGCAGTACTTC | CASSYGQGRHEQYF
- | TRBJ1-2 | TRBV29-1 | - | TGCAGCGTTGGCCAGGGCTATGGCTACACCTTC | CSVGQGYGYTF
- | TRBJ1-1 | TRBV28 | - | TGTGCCAGCAGTTTCCAGGGGAACACTGAAGCTTTCTTT | CASSFQGNTEAFF
- | TRBJ2-3 | TRBV9 | - | TGTGCCAGCAGCTCCTATCTGGATACGCAGTATTTT | CASSSYLDTQYF